Following are 27 T cell receptor beta chains from one sample sequenced in a study of regulatory T cells in long-lasting Graves disease. Time point: newly diagnosed GD, antithyroid drugs for less than 3 months. Extracted PBMC RNA gave rise to the TCR library. Construction of the TCR beta libraries employed iRepertoire HTBI primers in conjunction with Arm-PCR of CDR3 regions. TCRdb reprocessed the multiplex PCR reads with MiXCR, giving one entry per CDR3 protein. The table has some 410,000 distinct CDR3 sequences, around 17% seen once. The same data also went into a second study, on T cells in Graves' hyperthyroidism and ophthalmopathy.

This sample comprised peripheral blood mononuclear cells (PBMCs), obtained at new diagnosis, from a patient treated with antithyroid drugs. All receptors come from a woman in her thirties with Graves disease.

This clonotype was detected a few times. The V call is TRBV28, the J call TRBJ2-1; no clear D gene. The ends were cut back, 8 bases at V and 0 bases at J, with 11 bases in the middle. The CDR3 is 14 amino acids. Germline values: CDR1 MDHEN, CDR2 SYDVKM. CDR3 DNA sequence: TGTGCCAGCTACGGGCCTCGCTCCTACAATGAGCAGTTCTTC. Translation gives CASYGPRSYNEQFF.

The chain combines TRBV11-2 with TRBJ2-2; TRBD2 matches 15 bases. The trim removed 1 base at V and 4 bases at J, leaving 13 bases unmatched. Germline V gene lookup returns CDR1 SGHAT and CDR2 FQNNGV. The CDR3 contains 21 residues. The CDR3 DNA reads as TGTGCCAGCAGCTTAGTTGGTATCGGACTAGCGGGAGGGCCGGGCACCGGGGAGCTGTTTTTT. Its protein is CASSLVGIGLAGGPGTGELFF.

This chain uses TRBV11-2 with TRBJ2-7; TRBD1 agrees at 7 bases. Germline CDR1 and CDR2: SGHAT and FQNNGV. This CDR3 comprises 13 residues. Unmatched junction bases numbered 2, after V lost 0 bases and J lost 6 bases. CDR3 DNA: TGTGCCAGCAGCTTAGAACAGGGGACCGAGCAGTACTTC. Amino acids: CASSLEQGTEQYF.

The sample holds many counts of this clonotype. This chain connects TRBV6-5 to TRBJ2-7; D is uncertain. The CDR3 totals 20 residues. Trimming removed 0 bases from V and 0 bases from J, with 24 bases in between. The germline CDR1 and CDR2 sequences are MNHEY and SVGAGI. In DNA, the CDR3 is TGTGCCAGCAGTTACTCGGGCAGGCCTCCAAAAACTTTAAACTCCTACGAGCAGTACTTC. This encodes CASSYSGRPPKTLNSYEQYF.

In this sample, this clonotype turned up a few times. The chain carries TRBV15 and TRBJ1-5; the D gene is possibly TRBD1 (5 bases). The CDR3 sequence is 16 residues long. The V and J ends lost 0 bases and 4 bases respectively, with 13 bases between them. Germline V gene data show CDR1 as LNHNV and CDR2 as YYDKDF (reference sequence). In DNA form, the CDR3 reads TGTGCCACCAGCAGAGAGGGGACCCGCTGGAATCAGCCCCAGCATTTT. This codes for CATSREGTRWNQPQHF.

This clonotype has at least ten counts. The V call is TRBV24-1, the J call TRBJ2-1, with D perhaps TRBD1 (5 bases). The CDR3 runs 16 residues. Germline V CDR1 and CDR2: KGHDR, SFDVKD. Trimming removed 1 base from V and 7 bases from J, with 16 bases in between. CDR3 bases: TGTGCCACCAGTGATTTTCAGAGTAATAAGGGGAATGAGCAGTTCTTC. Amino acids: CATSDFQSNKGNEQFF.

The chain carries TRBV6-1 and TRBJ2-3; 8 nucleotides match TRBD2. J gave up 6 bases and V 8 bases, and 7 bases lay outside the gene matches. The CDR3 has 13 residues. Germline lookup yields CDR1 MNHNS and CDR2 SASEGT. CDR3 sequence: CASVPGGPDTQYF. In DNA form, the CDR3 reads TGTGCCAGCGTCCCGGGAGGGCCCGATACGCAGTATTTT.

This clonotype was seen a handful of times. The genes are TRBV29-1 and TRBJ2-1; D is unclear. The CDR3 has 13 amino acids. The V gene lost 6 bases and the J gene lost 0 bases, with 9 bases spanning the gap. Germline assignment: CDR1 SQVTM and CDR2 ANQGSEA. The CDR3 protein is CSVPWGSYNEQFF. CDR3 nucleotide sequence: TGCAGCGTCCCGTGGGGCTCCTACAATGAGCAGTTCTTC.

V and J are TRBV2 and TRBJ2-6; 7 bases are shared with TRBD1. The CDR3 contains 16 residues. Germline V gives CDR1 SNHLY, CDR2 FYNNEI. Trimming cost V 3 bases and J 2 bases; bases outside gene matches: 4. The CDR3 loop is CASSDHRGTGANVLTF. CDR3 nucleotide sequence: TGTGCCAGCAGTGACCACAGGGGAACTGGGGCCAACGTCCTGACTTTC.

This clonotype was observed at least ten times. This chain connects TRBV12-3 or TRBV12-4 to TRBJ1-1; no definite D call. Trimming removed 6 bases at V and 2 bases at J, with 16 bases between. The CDR3 loop spans 15 amino acids. Written as DNA, the CDR3 is TGTGCCAGCAGCGTAAGGACTCTCCCCAACACTGAAGCTTTCTTT. Translation gives CASSVRTLPNTEAFF.

This clonotype came up many times. The gene calls are TRBV11-2 and TRBJ2-5; TRBD2 agrees at 8 bases. V shed 3 bases, J shed 6 bases, and the junction held 9 bases outside the gene matches. CDR3 length equals 15 residues. Germline V gene lookup returns CDR1 SGHAT and CDR2 FQNNGV. This CDR3 reads CASSFLAGPGKTQYF. CDR3 DNA sequence: TGTGCCAGCAGCTTCCTAGCGGGCCCCGGGAAGACCCAGTACTTC. Variable domain in full (rest from reference TRBV11-2 and TRBJ2-5): EAGVAQSPRYKIIEKRQSVAFWCNPISGHATLYWYQQILGQGPKLLIQFQNNGVVDDSQLPKDRFSAERLKGVDSTLKIQPAKLEDSAVYLCASSFLAGPGKTQYFGPGTRLLVL.

For this clonotype: With a far larger clone one base away, a read error is the likely cause. The J gene is TRBJ2-1, the V gene TRBV10-1; TRBD1 aligns across 9 bases. The germline V gene has CDR1 WNHNN and CDR2 SYGVQD (reference sequence). The CDR3 is made up of 15 amino acids. CDR3 loop: CAISHRDRVYNEQFF. CDR3 coding DNA: TGTGCCATCAGTCACAGGGACAGGGTATACAATGAGCAGTTCTTC.

This clonotype was picked up many times. This chain joins TRBV24-1 and TRBJ2-1; D gene unclear. The germline CDR1 and CDR2 sequences are KGHDR and SFDVKD. The CDR3 extends over 18 amino acids. Trimming left V 3 bases short and J 0 bases short, with 17 bases between. The CDR3 DNA reads as TGTGCCACCAGTGATCCTCTTCGCCCCCTAGACTCCTACAATGAGCAGTTCTTC. It is translated as CATSDPLRPLDSYNEQFF.

This clonotype was counted ten times or more. The rearrangement uses TRBV11-2 and TRBJ2-7; either TRBD1 or TRBD2 may supply D (5 bases each). The CDR3 spans 14 residues. Trimming removed 4 bases from V and 4 bases from J, with 14 bases in between. Germline-derived CDR1 and CDR2 are SGHAT and FQNNGV. The CDR3 bases are TGTGCCAGCAGCTCAGATACGTGGGGGTACGAGCAGTACTTC. Its translation: CASSSDTWGYEQYF. Together with reference TRBV11-2 and TRBJ2-7, the CDR3 gives the full variable domain: EAGVAQSPRYKIIEKRQSVAFWCNPISGHATLYWYQQILGQGPKLLIQFQNNGVVDDSQLPKDRFSAERLKGVDSTLKIQPAKLEDSAVYLCASSSDTWGYEQYFGPGTRLTVT.

In this sample, this clonotype turned up a few times. CDR3 amino acids: CSVEEREDQPQHF. CDR3 sequence (DNA): TGCAGCGTTGAAGAGAGGGAGGATCAGCCCCAGCATTTT. V is TRBV29-1 and J is TRBJ1-5, with no clear D. The CDR3 has 13 amino acids. The V end lost 0 bases, the J end lost 5 bases, and 8 bases lay between the germline ends. CDR1 and CDR2 (germline): SQVTM, ANQGSEA.

This clonotype was counted a few times. V is TRBV12-3 or TRBV12-4 and J is TRBJ1-1; tentative D call: TRBD1 (5 bases). Trimming took 7 bases from V and 13 from J, leaving 28 bases between them. The CDR3 sequence is 15 residues long. The CDR3 coding sequence is TGTGCCAGCAAGATCCGGGACGAAGGACCAGGATTCGGTTTCTTT. Protein: CASKIRDEGPGFGFF.

This clonotype was seen at least ten times. The chain links TRBV3-1 to TRBJ2-1, with 11 bases matching TRBD1. V shed 6 bases, J shed 4 bases, and the junction held 5 bases outside the gene matches. This CDR3 is built from 15 residues. Germline CDR1 reads LGHDT; CDR2 reads YNNKEL (reference sequence). The CDR3 nucleotides are TGTGCCAGCAGGCCGCGGGACAGGGGGTACAATGAGCAGTTCTTC. Translating it yields CASRPRDRGYNEQFF.

This clonotype came up a few times. The rearrangement links TRBV6-5 to TRBJ2-1, with D unresolved. The CDR3 extends over 16 amino acids. Trimming removed 1 base at V and 5 bases at J, with 15 bases between. Germline loops: CDR1 MNHEY, CDR2 SVGAGI. CDR3 bases: TGTGCCAGCAGTTACTATGAAAGCGCCATAAACAATGAGCAGTTCTTC. This codes for CASSYYESAINNEQFF.

The chain employs TRBV19 and TRBJ2-6; 12 bases align to TRBD1. Trimming at V came to 9 bases and at J to 2 bases, leaving 8 bases not matched to a gene. The CDR3 runs 17 residues. Germline-derived CDR1 and CDR2 are LNHDA and SQIVND (reference sequence). The CDR3 nucleotides are TGTGCCAGCCTCCGGCGGGACAGGGGGCCTGGGGCCAACGTCCTGACTTTC. The encoded protein is CASLRRDRGPGANVLTF.

J is TRBJ2-3 and V is TRBV29-1, with TRBD2 as a possible D gene (6 bases). The CDR3 is 14 amino acids. The germline CDR1 and CDR2 sequences are SQVTM and ANQGSEA. Between the trimmed V and J ends, which lost 8 bases and 0 bases, there was a span of 15 bases. The CDR3 spells CSSGVAASTDTQYF. The CDR3 coding sequence is TGCAGCTCGGGGGTAGCGGCTAGCACAGATACGCAGTATTTT.

This clonotype was seen many times. The chain links TRBV7-2 to TRBJ2-1, with D uncertain. The CDR3 length is 14 residues. Trimming took 3 bases from V and 3 from J, leaving 9 bases between them. In germline, CDR1 is SGHTA, CDR2 FQGNSA. The CDR3 sequence: CASSLMDSYNEQFF. The CDR3 bases are TGTGCCAGCAGCTTGATGGATAGCTACAATGAGCAGTTCTTC.

V is TRBV6-2 or TRBV6-3 and J is TRBJ1-2, with D perhaps TRBD1 (5 bases). The ends were cut back, 2 bases at V and 3 bases at J, with 16 bases in the middle. This CDR3 spans 16 amino acids. Germline-derived CDR1 and CDR2 are MNHEY and SVGEGT. The CDR3 is CASSYAGLDIHYGYTF. The DNA for the CDR3 is TGTGCCAGCAGTTACGCGGGGTTGGACATCCACTATGGCTACACCTTC.

There are many counts of this clonotype. This rearrangement joins TRBV5-6 to TRBJ2-7, with D tentatively TRBD1 or TRBD2 (5 bases each). V gave up 1 base and J gave up 3 bases, with 11 bases separating them. CDR1 and CDR2 from the germline V gene are SGHDT and YYEEEE. CDR3 length equals 14 residues. This chain's CDR3 is CASSLYGAIYEQYF. The CDR3 DNA reads TGTGCCAGCAGCTTGTACGGGGCGATCTACGAGCAGTACTTC.

Ten or more counts support this clonotype. The chain recombines TRBV7-9 with TRBJ2-3; tentatively, D is TRBD1 (6 bases). V was pared by 5 bases and J by 2 bases, with 17 bases between. This CDR3 has 16 amino acids. From germline, CDR1 is SEHNR and CDR2 FQNEAQ (reference sequence). CDR3: CASSMSQGSDTDTQYF. As DNA, the CDR3 is TGTGCCAGCAGCATGTCCCAGGGGTCCGACACAGATACGCAGTATTTT.

Only a few counts were recorded for this clonotype. The rearrangement links TRBV19 to TRBJ2-7; 7 bases are shared with TRBD2. V gave up 3 bases and J gave up 6 bases; unmatched junction bases: 14. The CDR3 extends over 16 amino acids. Germline loops: CDR1 LNHDA, CDR2 SQIVND (reference sequence). CDR3 sequence reads: CASSILPGGRSVEQYF. Here the CDR3 DNA reads TGTGCCAGTAGTATTCTTCCGGGCGGGAGATCGGTCGAGCAGTACTTC.

This clonotype was detected ten times or more. The V and J genes are TRBV28 and TRBJ1-1, with 8 bases identical to TRBD1. CDR1 MDHEN and CDR2 SYDVKM come from the germline V gene. V lost 3 bases to trimming and J lost 4 bases; unmatched junction nucleotides: 13. The CDR3 length is 17 residues. The CDR3 DNA follows: TGTGCCAGCAGTTTCTCCAGGGGGCGACCCCGGGGCACTGAAGCTTTCTTT. The encoded protein is CASSFSRGRPRGTEAFF.

This clonotype was detected ten times or more. The V call is TRBV5-1, the J call TRBJ2-5, with D possibly TRBD1 on 7 matching bases. V dropped 3 bases and J dropped 9 bases, with 24 bases sitting between them. Germline lookup yields CDR1 SGHRS and CDR2 YFSETQ. The CDR3 extends over 16 amino acids. The CDR3 spells CASSWASRGDKRPQYF. The CDR3 DNA sequence: TGCGCCAGCAGCTGGGCGTCCAGGGGGGACAAGAGACCCCAGTACTTC.